Listed here are 15 T cell receptor beta chains from one sample, sequenced in a study of CD8+CD57+ T cells in acquired aplastic anemia. Profiling that covered TCR beta VDJ and CDR3 relied on genomic DNA as its template. MiXCR, applied by TCRdb to the reads, yields one record per CDR3 protein. The table lists approximately 380,000 distinct CDR3 sequences, 65% to 75% of them singletons. The source material was sorted CD4+, CD8+, or CD8+CD57+ T cells (not recorded which) from PBMCs. Receptors originate from a human donor in good health, serving as a control.

CDR3 loop: CASSPGQFNSPLHF. CDR3 nucleotide sequence: TGTGCCAGCAGTCCGGGACAGTTTAATTCACCCCTCCACTTT. The rearrangement uses TRBV2 and TRBJ1-6, with TRBD1 matching 7 bases. This CDR3 region has 14 residues. The germline gives CDR1 SNHLY, CDR2 FYNNEI. V shed 5 bases and J 6 bases; nucleotides not matched to a gene: 4. The whole variable domain, filled in from reference TRBV2 and TRBJ1-6, reads EPEVTQTPSHQVTQMGQEVILRCVPISNHLYFYWYRQILGQKVEFLVSFYNNEISEKSEIFDDQFSVERPDGSNFTLKIRSTKLEDSAMYFCASSPGQFNSPLHFGNGTRLTVT.

The chain joins TRBV20-1 to TRBJ1-1; D remains unclear. The V gene's germline CDR1 is DFQATT and CDR2 SNEGSKA (reference sequence). V gave up 7 bases and J gave up 9 bases, with 27 bases separating them. The CDR3 runs 15 residues. The CDR3 nucleotides read TGCAGTGACAGAGACGGGCCTACGACCCTGCTGAAAGCTTTCTTT. It yields the protein CSDRDGPTTLLKAFF.

A word on this clonotype: An end of the junction differs from the germline gene, which may be a read error. V and J are TRBV2 and TRBJ2-3; TRBD2 is a possible D gene (6 bases). Germline loops: CDR1 SNHLY, CDR2 FYNNEI. This CDR3 comprises 16 residues. In DNA, the CDR3 is TGTGCCAGCAGTGAGGGATGCGGGGCCCCCCCGGATACGGAGTATTTT. It is translated as CASSEGCGAPPDTEYF.

This clonotype was recorded at least ten times. The chain uses TRBV4-3 and TRBJ1-6; no definite D call. The germline V gene has CDR1 LGHNA and CDR2 YSLEER. V was trimmed by 0 bases and J by 1 base, leaving 10 bases between them. The CDR3 contains 17 residues. The CDR3 protein is CASSQDLTGSYNSPLHF. For the CDR3, the DNA is TGCGCCAGCAGCCAAGATCTCACCGGATCCTATAATTCACCCCTCCACTTT.

Remarks on this clonotype: The missing conserved phenylalanine or tryptophan at the end of this CDR3 makes a read error likely. Because the CDR3's place on the DNA is in doubt, the DNA is left out and the CDR3 is given as listed by TCRdb. The chain couples TRBV7-3 to TRBJ1-5; the table's TRBD1 call for D was not verified on the DNA. The germline V gene has CDR1 SGHTA and CDR2 FQGTGA. The CDR3 is 12 amino acids long, termini counted. CDR3: CASSLLQGAQDD.

The chain recombines TRBV5-4 with TRBJ2-7, with 7 bases identical to TRBD2. The CDR3 loop spans 13 amino acids. Germline-derived CDR1 and CDR2 are SGHNT and YYREEE (reference sequence). V dropped 5 bases and J dropped 4; count of bases not matched to a gene: 6. In DNA form, the CDR3 reads TGTGCCAGCAGTGCCCGGGGGGTTTACGAGCAGTACTTC. This sequence encodes CASSARGVYEQYF.

This chain connects TRBV7-9 to TRBJ1-1; D unclear. V was shortened by 5 bases and J by 14 bases, with 18 bases between the two germline ends. Germline-derived CDR1 and CDR2 are SEHNR and FQNEAQ (reference sequence). This CDR3 contains 12 residues. CDR3: CASSISYGEGFF. CDR3 sequence (DNA): TGTGCCAGCAGCATCTCGTACGGTGAAGGCTTCTTT.

The V call is TRBV7-9, the J call TRBJ2-5; weak D call: TRBD2 (7 bases). V was clipped by 3 bases and J by 7 bases, with 15 bases between them. Germline lookup yields CDR1 SEHNR and CDR2 FQNEAQ (reference sequence). The CDR3 length is 14 residues. The CDR3 is CASSFSTGLGTQYF. The CDR3 bases are TGTGCCAGCAGCTTCTCGACAGGACTAGGGACCCAGTACTTC.

Note on this clonotype: This may arise from a read error, as a much more abundant clone is one base away. The CDR3 carries no conserved terminal phenylalanine or tryptophan, so it likely arises from a read error. This chain connects TRBV2 to TRBJ2-7; D remains unclear. The V end was cut by 3 bases, the J end by 3 bases, with 15 bases between. Germline V gene data show CDR1 as SNHLY and CDR2 as FYNNEI. This CDR3 comprises 15 residues. CDR3 sequence: CASSELEPLLYEQYS. CDR3 nucleotides: TGTGCCAGCAGTGAGCTAGAGCCCCTACTCTACGAGCAGTACTCC.

This rearrangement joins TRBV7-4 to TRBJ2-3, with 10 bases fitting TRBD1. The length of the CDR3 is 16 residues. Trimming removed 7 bases from V and 0 bases from J; junction bases left unmatched: 7. CDR1 is SGHVT and CDR2 is SQSDAQ in the germline V gene. CDR3 sequence: CASTGTGEGSTDTQYF. DNA of the CDR3: TGTGCCAGCACCGGGACAGGGGAGGGGAGCACAGATACGCAGTATTTT.

V usage is TRBV29-1 and J usage is TRBJ2-5, with D perhaps matching TRBD1 (5 bases). This CDR3 contains 12 residues. Germline CDR1 reads SQVTM; CDR2 reads ANQGSEA. Trimming took 3 bases from V and 5 from J, leaving 10 bases between them. DNA for the CDR3: TGCAGCGTTGAGGGGCTAGAGGAGACCCAGTACTTC. It yields the protein CSVEGLEETQYF. Using reference TRBV29-1 and TRBJ2-5 for the parts outside the CDR3, the full variable domain is SAVISQKPSRDICQRGTSLTIQCQVDSQVTMMFWYRQQPGQSLTLIATANQGSEATYESGFVIDKFPISRPNLTFSTLTVSNMSPEDSSIYLCSVEGLEETQYFGPGTRLLVL.

Turning to this clonotype: One end of the junction does not line up with germline, which may come from a read error. This chain links TRBV15 with TRBJ2-5, with D possibly being TRBD1 or TRBD2 (7 bases each). Germline V gives CDR1 LNHNV, CDR2 YYDKDF (reference sequence). The CDR3 spans 14 residues. This CDR3 reads CASSYYREGAPQYF. DNA for the CDR3: TGTGCCAGCAGCTACTACAGGGAGGGGGCGCCCCAGTACTTT.

This clonotype was detected once. At one boundary the junction diverges from the germline segment, which might be a read error. The V call is TRBV7-2, the J call TRBJ1-1, with D possibly matching TRBD1 (5 bases). This CDR3 has 14 residues. In germline, CDR1 is SGHTA, CDR2 FQGNSA. This CDR3 reads CASSLEAREPAVCF. CDR3 nucleotide sequence: TGTGCCAGCAGCTTGGAAGCCAGGGAGCCTGCAGTTTGCTTT.

The V call is TRBV7-2, the J call TRBJ2-1; D uncertain. Trimming cost V 11 bases and J 8 bases, with 19 bases left between them. CDR3 size: 13 residues. Per the germline V gene, CDR1 is SGHTA and CDR2 is FQGNSA. The CDR3 reads CAGGRVGSDEQFF. The CDR3 DNA follows: TGTGCCGGCGGCCGGGTGGGGTCGGATGAGCAGTTCTTC. The whole variable domain, filled in from reference TRBV7-2 and TRBJ2-1, reads GAGVSQSPSNKVTEKGKDVELRCDPISGHTALYWYRQSLGQGLEFLIYFQGNSAPDKSGLPSDRFSAERTGGSVSTLTIQRTQQEDSAVYLCAGGRVGSDEQFFGPGTRLTVL.

This clonotype was seen at least ten times. The J gene is TRBJ1-6, the V gene TRBV12-3 or TRBV12-4; a possible D gene is TRBD1 (6 bases). The CDR3 has 16 residues. The V end was cut by 5 bases, the J end by 9 bases, with 20 bases between. Here the CDR3 reads CASSIRGQTSGSPLHF. The CDR3 DNA follows: TGTGCCAGCAGTATTCGAGGACAGACCTCAGGTTCACCCCTCCACTTT.